The 5 T cell receptor beta chains listed next were all sequenced from one sample in a study of blood T cell repertoires in COVID-19. TCRdb's copy holds only in-frame clones and misses some; the assay was immunoSEQ multiplex PCR. The table shows 450,000 to 500,000 clones, with 75% to 90% occurring only once. Sequenced: peripheral blood. These receptors originate from a human donor in a cohort sampled during active COVID-19.

The chain has TRBV10-3 and TRBJ1-2, with unresolved D. There are 17 residues in the CDR3. CDR1 and CDR2 (germline): ENHRY, SYGVKD. Trimming removed 8 bases from V and 4 bases from J, with 26 bases in between. Written as DNA, the CDR3 is TGTGCCATCCGACCGGAACCTTTAAGCGGACTCCTCTATGGCTACACCTTC. Its protein product is CAIRPEPLSGLLYGYTF.

This clone appeared a single time. The V gene is TRBV11-3, the J gene TRBJ2-1, with TRBD2 identical over 10 bases. The J segment lost 7 bases and the V segment lost 1 base, leaving 4 bases of the junction unmatched. The CDR3 sequence is 15 residues long. Germline V lookup: CDR1 SGHNT, CDR2 YENEEA. CDR3: CASSLGSSGRNEQFF. In nucleotides, the CDR3 is TGTGCCAGCAGCTTAGGGTCTAGCGGGAGAAATGAGCAGTTCTTC.

This clone was detected a few times. The chain carries TRBV18 and TRBJ2-7; a weak D match, TRBD1 (6 bases). Trimming stripped 4 bases from V and 1 base from J, with 11 bases between. Germline V gene sequence: CDR1 KGHSH, CDR2 LQKENI. The CDR3 extends over 14 amino acids. The CDR3 nucleotides are TGTGCCAGCTCACAAAGTCAGGGGTCCTACGAGCAGTACTTC. Its translation: CASSQSQGSYEQYF. Full variable domain (outside the CDR3, taken from reference TRBV18 and TRBJ2-7): NAGVMQNPRHLVRRRGQEARLRCSPMKGHSHVYWYRQLPEEGLKFMVYLQKENIIDESGMPKERFSAEFPKEGPSILRIQQVVRGDSAAYFCASSQSQGSYEQYFGPGTRLTVT.

The chain combines TRBV6-2 or TRBV6-3 with TRBJ2-2, with D unresolved. The CDR3 extends over 16 amino acids. V was shortened by 2 bases and J by 0 bases, with 10 bases between the two germline ends. The germline gives CDR1 MNHEY, CDR2 SVGEGT. The CDR3 DNA sequence: TGTGCCAGCAGTTACGGTGCAACATCGAACACCGGGGAGCTGTTTTTT. The encoded protein is CASSYGATSNTGELFF.

The chain links TRBV5-1 to TRBJ2-3; D is perhaps TRBD2 (6 bases). V dropped 0 bases and J dropped 1 base, with 9 bases sitting between them. Germline assignment: CDR1 SGHRS and CDR2 YFSETQ. The CDR3 is 15 residues long. CDR3: CASSLGLEGTDTQYF. CDR3 DNA: TGCGCCAGCAGCTTGGGACTAGAGGGCACAGATACGCAGTATTTT.